This T cell receptor beta chain comes out of a study of T-cell memory formation after mild COVID-19. Overall study: TCR clusters largely stayed donor specific. Points from the study as a whole: Confirmation was lacking for SARS-CoV-2 specificity of second-wave clones that peaked on day 37. Most CD4+ clones that shrank were in CM and EM, while CD8+ ones turned up in EMRA.

The CDR3 extends over 19 amino acids. Germline V CDR1 and CDR2: SQVTM, ANQGSEA. Trimming removed 2 bases from V and 0 bases from J; junction bases left unmatched: 14. On this clonotype: Its antigen is not identified.

cDNA libraries for TCR alpha and TCR beta, carrying sample barcodes and UMIs, came from 5'RACE with constant-segment primers. A single record per CDR3 protein comes from TCRdb applying MiXCR to the 5' RACE reads. In the table there are 55,000 to 70,000 distinct CDR3 sequences, about 27% of which are singletons. The chain links TRBV29-1 to TRBJ2-1; 9 nucleotides match TRBD1. The sample comprised PBMCs or a T cell subset sorted from them (not recorded which). The source is a man aged 18 to 30 who had mild COVID-19 (a few samples of this study predate the infection). Cell type and time point are not known. The CDR3 bases are TGCAGCGTTGAACCGGGACAGGGACCCTTTCGAAGCTCCTACAATGAGCAGTTCTTC. Residues: CSVEPGQGPFRSSYNEQFF.